These T cell receptor beta chains were read from a single sample in a study of molecular identifiers for immune sequencing clone quantification. One entry per CDR3 protein, called by TCRdb with MiXCR from the PCR reads. Altogether approximately 670,000 distinct CDR3 sequences are present, 20% being singletons, with the ten largest covering 0.75% to 0.95%. The sample taken for sequencing was naive CD8+ T cells from blood, with Jurkat cell RNA spiked in. These receptors all stem from a human donor in good health. Some libraries in this study had Jurkat cell RNA spiked in. Both conserved end residues are part of each CDR3. A D gene is named only where the DNA matches it firmly. Size values are once, few and many counts, or a class for expanded clones, and some rows have none.

J gene,clone size,V gene,CDR3 length,D gene,CDR3 protein,CDR3 DNA
TRBJ1-1,few,TRBV7-6,14,NA,CASSLWELNTEAFF,TGTGCCAGCAGCTTATGGGAGTTGAACACTGAAGCTTTCTTT
TRBJ2-1,NA,TRBV7-3,14,TRBD2,CVSSLLAGDGGQFF,TGTGTCAGCAGCTTACTAGCGGGAGACGGTGGGCAGTTCTTC
TRBJ2-1,many,TRBV4-3,15,NA,CASSQEGSGGDEQFF,TGCGCCAGCAGCCAAGAAGGGTCCGGGGGCGATGAGCAGTTCTTC
TRBJ2-7,NA,TRBV2,17,TRBD2,CASSAWGTSGGNIEQYF,TGTGCCAGCAGCGCCTGGGGGACTAGCGGGGGGAATATCGAGCAGTACTTC
TRBJ1-2,many,TRBV2,12,NA,CASSETAYGYTF,TGTGCCAGCAGTGAGACCGCCTATGGCTACACCTTC
TRBJ2-3,many,TRBV28,13,NA,CASRRPLADTQYF,TGTGCCAGCCGTCGGCCCCTAGCAGATACGCAGTATTTT
TRBJ1-1,many,TRBV7-2,16,NA,CASSLEDRVGYTEAFF,TGTGCCAGCAGCTTAGAGGATAGGGTTGGTTACACTGAAGCTTTCTTT
TRBJ2-6,many,TRBV9,14,NA,CASSVATGANVLTF,TGTGCCAGCAGCGTAGCTACTGGGGCCAACGTCCTGACTTTC
TRBJ1-2,many,TRBV28,14,TRBD1,CASSSYRGNYGYTF,TGTGCCAGCAGTTCCTACAGGGGGAACTATGGCTACACCTTC
TRBJ2-7,many,TRBV20-1,14,TRBD2,CSARGLAVPYEQYF,TGCAGTGCTAGAGGACTAGCGGTACCCTACGAGCAGTACTTC
TRBJ2-6,few,TRBV5-6,19,NA,CASSLWRRGGISGANVLTF,TGTGCCAGCAGCTTGTGGAGGAGGGGCGGGATTTCTGGGGCCAACGTCCTGACTTTC
TRBJ1-1,many,TRBV4-3,12,NA,CASSQDGAEAFF,TGCGCCAGCAGCCAAGACGGGGCTGAAGCTTTCTTT
TRBJ1-1,many,TRBV4-1,13,NA,CASSQASRPEAFF,TGCGCCAGCAGCCAAGCCTCCAGACCTGAAGCTTTCTTT
TRBJ1-1,many,TRBV30,14,NA,CAWSVGPGGTEAFF,TGTGCCTGGAGTGTGGGGCCCGGAGGCACTGAAGCTTTCTTT
TRBJ2-3,NA,TRBV5-4,15,TRBD2,CASSRWDYPTDTQYF,TGTGCCAGCAGCCGATGGGACTACCCCACAGATACGCAGTATTTT
TRBJ2-7,many,TRBV4-1,14,NA,CASSLTDSAYEQYF,TGCGCCAGCAGCCTAACAGACAGTGCCTACGAGCAGTACTTC
TRBJ2-2,NA,TRBV29-1,12,NA,CSVLGVTGELFF,TGCAGCGTTTTGGGGGTCACCGGGGAGCTGTTTTTT
TRBJ1-1,many,TRBV3-1,15,TRBD1,CASSPDAAGGTEAFF,TGTGCCAGCAGCCCTGATGCGGCAGGGGGCACTGAAGCTTTCTTT
TRBJ2-3,many,TRBV7-2,14,NA,CASSLVGHLDTQYF,TGTGCCAGCAGCTTAGTCGGACATCTCGATACGCAGTATTTT
TRBJ2-1,many,TRBV19,17,TRBD2,CASSMPSGLAGGGEQFF,TGTGCCAGTAGTATGCCCTCCGGACTAGCGGGAGGCGGTGAGCAGTTCTTC
TRBJ2-2,NA,TRBV10-3,17,TRBD1,CAISDRTGGFDTGELFF,TGTGCCATCAGTGACCGGACAGGGGGCTTCGACACCGGGGAGCTGTTTTTT
TRBJ1-1,many,TRBV29-1,13,TRBD1,CSTLQGGDTEAFF,TGCAGCACCCTCCAGGGGGGAGACACTGAAGCTTTCTTT
TRBJ2-3,many,TRBV5-1,17,TRBD2,CASSGGLAGGITDTQYF,TGCGCCAGCAGCGGGGGACTAGCGGGGGGTATCACAGATACGCAGTATTTT
TRBJ1-2,many,TRBV25-1,14,NA,CASRSEKGIYGYTF,TGTGCCAGCAGATCTGAAAAAGGGATCTATGGCTACACCTTC
TRBJ2-7,many,TRBV12-3/TRBV12-4,15,NA,CASSLAGRSAYEQYF,TGTGCCAGCAGTTTGGCCGGCAGGAGTGCCTACGAGCAGTACTTC
TRBJ2-7,many,TRBV7-9,13,NA,CASSPPTTYEQYF,TGTGCCAGCAGCCCCCCAACGACCTACGAGCAGTACTTC
TRBJ2-1,few,TRBV9,16,TRBD2,CASSATGTSGYNEQFF,TGTGCCAGCAGCGCCACCGGGACTAGCGGCTACAATGAGCAGTTCTTC
TRBJ1-3,NA,TRBV6-2/TRBV6-3,17,NA,CASSYRYTLDPGNTIYF,TGTGCCAGCAGTTACCGCTACACCCTGGACCCTGGAAACACCATATATTTT
TRBJ1-5,few,TRBV6-5,15,TRBD1,CASSLQGGDNQPQHF,TGTGCCAGCAGTCTACAGGGGGGGGACAATCAGCCCCAGCATTTT
TRBJ2-3,many,TRBV7-8,14,NA,CASSLGLGADTQYF,TGTGCCAGCAGCTTGGGGCTGGGGGCAGATACGCAGTATTTT
TRBJ2-5,many,TRBV9,14,NA,CASSVGGGSETQYF,TGTGCCAGCAGCGTAGGGGGAGGCAGTGAGACCCAGTACTTC
TRBJ2-7,many,TRBV15,12,TRBD2,CATQSGVGEQYF,TGTGCCACGCAAAGCGGGGTCGGCGAGCAGTACTTC
TRBJ1-3,many,TRBV15,13,NA,CATSRASGNTIYF,TGTGCCACCAGCAGAGCGTCCGGAAACACCATATATTTT
TRBJ2-7,many,TRBV29-1,13,NA,CSAEVGRGYEQYF,TGCAGCGCCGAGGTTGGCCGAGGCTACGAGCAGTACTTC
TRBJ2-3,many,TRBV2,17,TRBD2,CASSEDSGSTSTDTQYF,TGTGCCAGCAGTGAAGATAGCGGGAGTACTAGCACAGATACGCAGTATTTT
TRBJ2-2,few,TRBV19,16,TRBD2,CAISTSGGAKAGELFF,TGTGCCATCTCGACTAGCGGGGGGGCTAAGGCCGGGGAGCTGTTTTTT
TRBJ2-1,many,TRBV29-1,15,TRBD2,CSVGPGLAGHNEQFF,TGCAGCGTTGGACCGGGACTAGCGGGACACAATGAGCAGTTCTTC
TRBJ2-7,many,TRBV9,13,NA,CASSVFPNYEQYF,TGTGCCAGCAGCGTATTCCCAAACTACGAGCAGTACTTC
TRBJ1-5,many,TRBV19,14,NA,CASTNLPSNQPQHF,TGTGCCAGTACTAATTTACCAAGCAATCAGCCCCAGCATTTT
TRBJ2-3,few,TRBV30,15,TRBD2,CAWEPSGGRGDTQYF,TGTGCCTGGGAGCCATCGGGGGGGCGCGGAGATACGCAGTATTTT
TRBJ1-1,many,TRBV27,13,NA,CASSYYRSAEAFF,TGTGCCAGCAGTTACTACAGGTCCGCGGAAGCTTTCTTT
TRBJ1-1,many,TRBV19,14,NA,CASSIDLGITEAFF,TGTGCCAGTAGTATAGATCTGGGGATCACTGAAGCTTTCTTT
TRBJ2-1,NA,TRBV29-1,17,TRBD2,CSVEGLAGKGSYNEQFF,TGCAGCGTTGAGGGACTAGCGGGAAAGGGGTCCTACAATGAGCAGTTCTTC
TRBJ2-3,many,TRBV15,18,NA,CATSRGPSGRYGSDTQYF,TGTGCCACCAGCAGAGGCCCCTCGGGAAGGTACGGATCAGATACGCAGTATTTT
TRBJ2-5,NA,TRBV29-1,12,NA,CGVEASKKTQYF,TGCGGCGTTGAGGCTTCTAAAAAGACCCAGTACTTC
TRBJ2-5,few,TRBV12-3/TRBV12-4,14,TRBD1,CASKIQGLQETQYF,TGTGCCAGCAAAATACAGGGGCTACAAGAGACCCAGTACTTC
TRBJ2-3,NA,TRBV30,15,NA,CAWSATGLRTDTQYF,TGTGCCTGGAGTGCAACAGGGTTACGGACAGATACGCAGTATTTT
TRBJ2-3,few,TRBV6-1,15,NA,CASSDYNPRTDTQYF,TGTGCCAGCAGTGACTACAACCCGCGCACAGATACGCAGTATTTT
TRBJ1-1,NA,TRBV27,15,NA,CASSLTGPPDTEAFF,TGTGCCAGCAGTCTCACAGGGCCCCCGGACACTGAAGCTTTCTTT
TRBJ2-2,many,TRBV29-1,13,NA,CSVVGLNTGELFF,TGCAGCGTGGTGGGCCTGAACACCGGGGAGCTGTTTTTT
TRBJ1-2,many,TRBV5-6,14,TRBD1,CASSALQGAHGYTF,TGTGCCAGCAGCGCCTTACAGGGGGCCCATGGCTACACCTTC
TRBJ2-3,many,TRBV28,17,NA,CASSFPSAGTDTDTQYF,TGTGCCAGCAGTTTTCCTAGCGCGGGTACTGACACAGATACGCAGTATTTT
TRBJ2-3,many,TRBV7-2,16,TRBD2,CASSSGLAAHTDTQYF,TGTGCCAGCAGCTCCGGACTAGCGGCCCACACAGATACGCAGTATTTT
TRBJ1-5,many,TRBV27,16,NA,CASSPIRVSSNQPQHF,TGTGCCAGCAGTCCAATCCGGGTCTCTAGCAATCAGCCCCAGCATTTT
TRBJ1-1,few,TRBV30,15,NA,CAWSPRAFMNTEAFF,TGTGCCTGGAGTCCACGGGCTTTCATGAACACTGAAGCTTTCTTT
TRBJ1-2,many,TRBV28,16,NA,CASSSFRTGEVYGYTF,TGTGCCAGCAGTTCATTCCGGACCGGGGAGGTCTATGGCTACACCTTC
TRBJ1-1,many,TRBV12-3/TRBV12-4,14,NA,CASSLPLKRGEAFF,TGTGCCAGCAGTTTACCTCTTAAACGGGGTGAAGCTTTCTTT